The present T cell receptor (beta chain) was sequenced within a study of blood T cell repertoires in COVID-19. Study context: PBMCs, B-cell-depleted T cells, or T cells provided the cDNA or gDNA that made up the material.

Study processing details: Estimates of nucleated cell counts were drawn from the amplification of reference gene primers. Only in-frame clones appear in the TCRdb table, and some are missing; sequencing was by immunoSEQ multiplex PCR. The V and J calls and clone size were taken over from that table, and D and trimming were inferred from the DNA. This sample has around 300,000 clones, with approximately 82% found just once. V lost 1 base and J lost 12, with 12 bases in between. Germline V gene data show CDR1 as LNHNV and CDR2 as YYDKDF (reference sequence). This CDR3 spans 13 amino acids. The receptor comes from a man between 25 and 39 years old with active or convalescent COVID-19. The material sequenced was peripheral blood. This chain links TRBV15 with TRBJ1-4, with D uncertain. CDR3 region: CATSRVGRQELFF. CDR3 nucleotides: TGTGCCACCAGCAGAGTAGGAAGGCAGGAACTGTTTTTT.